The sequence of this T cell receptor (beta chain) was determined in a study of blood T cell repertoires in COVID-19. Study overall: Sources were T cells, B-cell-depleted T cells, or PBMCs; the material itself was cDNA or gDNA.

V was shortened by 0 bases and J by 5 bases, with 17 bases between the two germline ends. Germline values: CDR1 LGHNA, CDR2 YNFKEQ. The CDR3 sequence is 17 residues long. This clone was found a few times. The study recruited people aged roughly 18 to 89 years across approximately 23 US areas. Assay used: immunoSEQ multiplex PCR; TCRdb lists only in-frame clones, some missing. The sample includes about 220,000 clones, about 87% seen only once; the top ten take about 2.6%. This clonotype was obtained from a woman aged 30 to 39 who had recovered from COVID-19. V is TRBV4-2 and J is TRBJ1-5; D is undetermined. The sequencing sample was made of PBMCs or T cells enriched from blood (not recorded which). The DNA of the CDR3 is TGTGCCAGCAGCCAAGATTTAGTGTTGACAAAATATCAGCCCCAGCATTTT. Protein sequence: CASSQDLVLTKYQPQHF.